The next 11 T cell receptor beta chains were all read from a single sample in a study of T cells in Graves' hyperthyroidism and ophthalmopathy. Amplified TCR beta CDR3 regions came from RNA transcripts. A set of HTBI primers served as the primers for a first-round RT-PCR of the TCR CDR3. From the multiplex PCR reads, TCRdb called clonotypes with MiXCR, one entry per CDR3 protein. The sample carries more than 650,000 distinct CDR3 sequences, about 14% recorded once. The sequenced sample consisted of blood. The receptors derive from a woman aged 18-35 years with Graves' hyperthyroidism.

The V call is TRBV28, the J call TRBJ2-7; a possible D gene is TRBD2 (6 bases). The CDR3 has 14 residues. Germline V gives CDR1 MDHEN, CDR2 SYDVKM. V lost 6 bases to trimming and J lost 0 bases, with 12 bases between them. In DNA, the CDR3 is TGTGCCAGCAGCCGGTCTAGCGCCTCCTACGAGCAGTACTTC. Translation: CASSRSSASYEQYF. Using reference TRBV28 and TRBJ2-7 for the parts outside the CDR3, the full variable domain is DVKVTQSSRYLVKRTGEKVFLECVQDMDHENMFWYRQDPGLGLRLIYFSYDVKMKEKGDIPEGYSVSREKKERFSLILESASTNQTSMYLCASSRSSASYEQYFGPGTRLTVT.

The V gene is TRBV7-8, the J gene TRBJ1-4; D perhaps matches TRBD1 (5 bases). The CDR3 is 16 amino acids. Trimming left V 5 bases short and J 5 bases short, with 18 bases between. CDR1 and CDR2 (germline): SGHVS, FQNEAQ. The CDR3 region is CASSPINGGENEKLFF. The CDR3 DNA sequence: TGTGCCAGCAGCCCGATTAACGGGGGGGAGAATGAAAAACTGTTTTTT. Full variable domain (remainder filled in from reference TRBV7-8 and TRBJ1-4): GAGVSQSPRYKVAKRGQDVALRCDPISGHVSLFWYQQALGQGPEFLTYFQNEAQLDKSGLPSDRFFAERPEGSVSTLKIQRTQQEDSAVYLCASSPINGGENEKLFFGSGTQLSVL.

This clonotype was observed at least ten times. This rearrangement joins TRBV27 to TRBJ2-1, with D unclear. The CDR3 contains 14 residues. Germline-derived CDR1 and CDR2 are MNHEY and SMNVEV (reference sequence). The V end lost 3 bases, the J end lost 5 bases, and 11 bases lay between the germline ends. The CDR3 sequence: CASSFGLVNNEQFF. CDR3 in DNA: TGTGCCAGCAGTTTCGGGCTAGTTAACAATGAGCAGTTCTTC.

In its sample, this clonotype was seen a few times. The V call is TRBV20-1, the J call TRBJ1-5; 7 bases are shared with TRBD1. The CDR3 has 16 amino acids. After removal of 3 bases from V and 0 bases from J, the junction contained 8 bases not matched to a gene. CDR1 and CDR2 from the germline V gene are DFQATT and SNEGSKA (reference sequence). The CDR3 region is CSASVRGGYSNQPQHF. DNA for the CDR3: TGCAGTGCTAGTGTCAGGGGGGGGTATAGCAATCAGCCCCAGCATTTT.

This clonotype was found many times. The chain has TRBV7-2 and TRBJ1-3; D not resolved. Trimming removed 5 bases at V and 4 bases at J, with 6 bases between. This CDR3 spans 12 amino acids. Germline assignment: CDR1 SGHTA and CDR2 FQGNSA. This chain's CDR3 is CASSTSGNTIYF. Written as DNA, the CDR3 is TGTGCCAGCAGCACGAGCGGAAACACCATATATTTT.

As regards this clonotype: This may be a read error: a much more frequent sequence differs by one nucleotide. The CDR3 end shows no conserved phenylalanine or tryptophan, and so a read error is likely. The chain recombines TRBV3-1 with TRBJ2-2; 7 nucleotides align to TRBD2. CDR1 and CDR2 (germline): LGHDT, YNNKEL (reference sequence). There are 18 residues in the CDR3. Unmatched junction bases numbered 11, after V lost 1 base and J lost 3 bases. The CDR3 spells CASSQVRWEGKDTGELFL. The DNA for the CDR3 is TGTGCCAGCAGCCAAGTGAGGTGGGAGGGCAAGGACACCGGGGAGCTGTTTTTG.

In this sample, this clonotype turned up many times. The chain has TRBV19 and TRBJ2-7; D may correspond to TRBD1 or TRBD2 (5 bases each). The CDR3 totals 14 residues. Germline V CDR1 and CDR2: LNHDA, SQIVND (reference sequence). V was clipped by 5 bases and J by 2 bases, with 13 bases between them. DNA of the CDR3: TGTGCCAGTAGTTCACCGGGACGGCCCTACGAGCAGTACTTC. Protein product: CASSSPGRPYEQYF.

This clonotype was detected only a few times. The chain couples TRBV6-1 to TRBJ2-5, with 8 nucleotides matching TRBD1. V was pared by 7 bases and J by 4 bases, with 8 bases of the junction left unmatched. Germline CDR1 and CDR2: MNHNS and SASEGT. The CDR3 runs to 14 residues. CDR3 DNA sequence: TGTGCCAGCACTCGGGACAGGCCGGGAGAGACCCAGTACTTC. This translates into CASTRDRPGETQYF.

This clonotype was detected a few times. A much larger clone differs from this one at a single base, so this may be a read error. The chain combines TRBV3-1 with TRBJ2-7, with a possible D match to TRBD1 (5 bases). The CDR3 consists of 13 residues. Germline V gene sequence: CDR1 LGHDT, CDR2 YNNKEL (reference sequence). CDR3 bases: TGTGCCAGCAGCCAACAGGGCACCTACGAGCAGTGCTTC. It is translated as CASSQQGTYEQCF.

This chain uses TRBV20-1 with TRBJ1-6, with D perhaps TRBD1 (5 bases). The CDR3 has 14 residues. Germline assignment: CDR1 DFQATT and CDR2 SNEGSKA (reference sequence). Trimming cost V 2 bases and J 8 bases, with 13 bases left between them. Here the CDR3 DNA reads TGCAGTGCTAGACCACAGTGGGGGGATTCACCCCTCCACTTT. Translating it yields CSARPQWGDSPLHF.

This clonotype was observed many times. The chain is built from TRBV28 and TRBJ1-2; maybe TRBD1 (5 bases). Trimming pared 8 bases from V and 2 bases from J, leaving 6 bases between. Per the germline V gene, CDR1 is MDHEN and CDR2 is SYDVKM. The CDR3 spans 11 residues. The CDR3 sequence is CASGGNYGYTF. CDR3 nucleotides: TGTGCCAGCGGGGGAAACTATGGCTACACCTTC.